The rows below give T cell receptor beta chains drawn from one sample of a study of blood T cell repertoires in COVID-19. Here immunoSEQ multiplex PCR was the method, and the copy in TCRdb shows in-frame clones only, minus some. The sample has about 38,000 clones, 87% seen once; the top ten hold roughly 7.1%. Sequencing was carried out using peripheral blood. The receptors come from a human donor in a cohort sampled during active COVID-19. The CDR3 runs from the conserved cysteine through the conserved F or W. A D gene is named only where the DNA matches it firmly. Clone sizes are given selectively: once, few, many, or a class where the clone is expanded.

d_gene	v_gene	j_gene	abundance	CDR3nt	CDR3aa
.	TRBV5-5	TRBJ2-3	.	TGTGCCAGCAGCCCGGGGACTCCGAGAGATACGCAGTATTTT	CASSPGTPRDTQYF
.	TRBV5-1	TRBJ1-2	.	TGCGCCAGCAGCTTGGGCGACGGAGCTAACTATGGCTACACCTTC	CASSLGDGANYGYTF
.	TRBV9	TRBJ1-2	.	TGTGCCAGCAGCGTAATGGGAGGGAACAAGTATGGCTACACCTTC	CASSVMGGNKYGYTF
.	TRBV12-3/TRBV12-4	TRBJ2-7	.	TGTGCCAGCAGCCCCTCGCGGAACTACGAGCAGTACTTC	CASSPSRNYEQYF
.	TRBV6-2/TRBV6-3	TRBJ2-5	.	TGTGCCAGCAGTTCGACAGGCACCAAAGAGACCCAGTACTTC	CASSSTGTKETQYF
.	TRBV28	TRBJ2-5	few	TGTGCCAGCAGATGGGTAGCAGATAAAGAAGAGACCCAGTACTTC	CASRWVADKEETQYF
.	TRBV21-1	TRBJ2-1	.	TGTGCCAGCACGGAGGGGCCGTACAACAATGAGCAGTTCTTC	CASTEGPYNNEQFF
TRBD1	TRBV19	TRBJ1-5	once	TGTGCCAGTAGTCCAGGGGACAGGGGTAGCAATCAGCCCCAGCATTTT	CASSPGDRGSNQPQHF
.	TRBV19	TRBJ1-5	.	TGTGCCAGTAGTATTGACAGAAATAGCAATCAGCCCCAGCATTTT	CASSIDRNSNQPQHF
TRBD1	TRBV28	TRBJ1-2	.	TGTGCCAGCAGGCCGACAGGGAGTGAGGTCTATGGCTACACCTTC	CASRPTGSEVYGYTF
.	TRBV10-3	TRBJ1-6	.	TGTGCCATCAGTGAGGGGGGGGGTAATTCACCCCTCCACTTT	CAISEGGGNSPLHF
.	TRBV7-2	TRBJ2-4	.	TGTGCCAGCAGCTTAGGACAGATCAAAAACATTCAGTACTTC	CASSLGQIKNIQYF
.	TRBV6-6	TRBJ2-7	.	TGTGCCAGCAGCCAAACCTACGAGCAGTACTTC	CASSQTYEQYF
TRBD2	TRBV20-1	TRBJ2-3	.	TGCAGTGCTAGTCATAGCGGGGGGCACACAGATACGCAGTATTTT	CSASHSGGHTDTQYF
TRBD1	TRBV28	TRBJ2-6	.	TGTGCCAGCAGGACCCCGACAGGGGATATTTCCTCTGGGGCCAACGTCCTGACTTTC	CASRTPTGDISSGANVLTF
TRBD2	TRBV25-1	TRBJ2-1	.	TGTGCCAGCAGTGATACGGGGGGGGCCTACAATGAGCAGTTCTTC	CASSDTGGAYNEQFF
.	TRBV30	TRBJ2-7	.	TGTGCCTGGAGTGTAAACTCCGCCTACGAGCAGTACTTC	CAWSVNSAYEQYF
.	TRBV30	TRBJ2-3	.	TGTGCCTGGAGTGGTAGCGGCCCTAGGGATACGCAGTATTTT	CAWSGSGPRDTQYF
.	TRBV5-4	TRBJ1-1	.	TGTGCCAGCAGCTTCTCGAACACTGAAGCTTTCTTT	CASSFSNTEAFF
TRBD2	TRBV27	TRBJ2-7	.	TGTGCCAGCAGTTTATCGTTTAGCGGGAGCTACGAGCAGTACTTC	CASSLSFSGSYEQYF
TRBD2	TRBV19	TRBJ2-7	once	TGTGCCAGTAGTAAAATAGCGGGAGGGTCCTACGAGCAGTACTTC	CASSKIAGGSYEQYF
.	TRBV5-1	TRBJ1-4	.	TGCGCCAGCAGCTTGGTTGCAGCAACTAATGAAAAACTGTTTTTT	CASSLVAATNEKLFF
TRBD1	TRBV29-1	TRBJ2-1	.	TGCAGCGTTTACAGGGGAAGCCTTGAGCAGTTCTTC	CSVYRGSLEQFF
.	TRBV18	TRBJ1-5	.	TGTGCCAGCTCACCAGACAGAAATCAGCCCCAGCATTTT	CASSPDRNQPQHF
.	TRBV3-1/TRBV3-2	TRBJ1-1	once	TGTGCCAGCAGCCAAGAAGTAGGCAGGCCCGGAGCTTTCTTT	CASSQEVGRPGAFF
.	TRBV23-1	TRBJ1-2	.	TGCGCCAGCAGTCAAAGCTGGGGGCTCAACTATGGCTACACCTTC	CASSQSWGLNYGYTF
.	TRBV7-9	TRBJ1-2	.	TGTGCCAGCAGCGGGCCCTATGGCTACACCTTC	CASSGPYGYTF
.	TRBV2	TRBJ1-2	few	TGTGCCAGCAGCGCAGGGGTGGGCTACACCTTC	CASSAGVGYTF
TRBD1	TRBV6-5	TRBJ2-5	few	TGTGCCAGCAGTACTACAGGGGCTCGCCAAGAGACCCAGTACTTC	CASSTTGARQETQYF